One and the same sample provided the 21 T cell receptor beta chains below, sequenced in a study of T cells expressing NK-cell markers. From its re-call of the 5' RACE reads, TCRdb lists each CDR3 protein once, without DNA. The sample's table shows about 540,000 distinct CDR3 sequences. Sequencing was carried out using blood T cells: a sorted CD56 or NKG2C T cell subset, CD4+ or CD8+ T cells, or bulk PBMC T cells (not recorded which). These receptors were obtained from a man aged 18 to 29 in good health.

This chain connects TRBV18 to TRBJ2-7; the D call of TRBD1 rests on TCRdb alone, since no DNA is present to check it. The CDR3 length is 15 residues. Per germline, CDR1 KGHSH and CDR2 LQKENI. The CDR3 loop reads CASSPNPGGVYEQYF.

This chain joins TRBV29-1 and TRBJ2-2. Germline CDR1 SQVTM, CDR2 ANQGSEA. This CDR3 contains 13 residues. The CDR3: CSVESVHTGELFF.

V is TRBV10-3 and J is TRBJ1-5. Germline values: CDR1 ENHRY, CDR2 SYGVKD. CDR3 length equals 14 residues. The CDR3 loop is CATTNGDGNQPQHF.

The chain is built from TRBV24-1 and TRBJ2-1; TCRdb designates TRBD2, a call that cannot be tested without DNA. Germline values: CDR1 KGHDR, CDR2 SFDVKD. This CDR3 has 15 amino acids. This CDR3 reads CATSVGSGGYNEQFF.

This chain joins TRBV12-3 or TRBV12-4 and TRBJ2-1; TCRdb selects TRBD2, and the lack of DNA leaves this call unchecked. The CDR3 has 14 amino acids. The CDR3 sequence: CASSAGGAYNEQFF.

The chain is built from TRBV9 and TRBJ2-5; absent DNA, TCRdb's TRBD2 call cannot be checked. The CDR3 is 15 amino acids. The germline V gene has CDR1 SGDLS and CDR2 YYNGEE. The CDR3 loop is CASSPRVGGGETQYF.

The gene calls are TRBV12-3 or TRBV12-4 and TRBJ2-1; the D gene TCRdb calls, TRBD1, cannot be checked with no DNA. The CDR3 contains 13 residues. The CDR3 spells CASSPGRTDEQFF.

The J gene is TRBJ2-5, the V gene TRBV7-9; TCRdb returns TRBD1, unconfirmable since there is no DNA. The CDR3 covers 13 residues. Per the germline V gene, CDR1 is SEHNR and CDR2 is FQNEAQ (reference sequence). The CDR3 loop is CASSLTLVETQYF. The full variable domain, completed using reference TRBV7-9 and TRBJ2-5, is DTGVSQNPRHKITKRGQNVTFRCDPISEHNRLYWYRQTLGQGPEFLTYFQNEAQLEKSRLLSDRFSAERPKGSFSTLEIQRTEQGDSAMYLCASSLTLVETQYFGPGTRLLVL.

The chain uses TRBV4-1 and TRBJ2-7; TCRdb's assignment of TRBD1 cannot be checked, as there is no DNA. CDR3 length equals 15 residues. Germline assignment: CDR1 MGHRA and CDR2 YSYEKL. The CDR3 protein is CASSQDWDTSYEQYF.

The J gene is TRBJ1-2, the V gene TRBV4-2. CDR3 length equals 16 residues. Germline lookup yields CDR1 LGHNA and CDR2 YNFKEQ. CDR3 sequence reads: CASSQDLRVESYGYTF.

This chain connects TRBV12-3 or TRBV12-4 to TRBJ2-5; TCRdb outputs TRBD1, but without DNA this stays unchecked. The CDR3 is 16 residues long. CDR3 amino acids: CASSYGMGRPGETQYF.

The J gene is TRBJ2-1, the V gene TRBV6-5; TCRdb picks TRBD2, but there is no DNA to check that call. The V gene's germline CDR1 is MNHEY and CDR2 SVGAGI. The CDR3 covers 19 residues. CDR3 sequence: CASSYSRAAGTTGVDEQFF.

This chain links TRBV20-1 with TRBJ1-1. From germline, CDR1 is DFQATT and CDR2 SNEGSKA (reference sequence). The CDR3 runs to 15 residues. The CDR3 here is CSARGIRQKNTEAFF.

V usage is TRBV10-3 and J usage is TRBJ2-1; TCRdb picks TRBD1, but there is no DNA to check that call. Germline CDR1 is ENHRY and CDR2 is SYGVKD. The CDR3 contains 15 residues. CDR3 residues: CAIRPGARGDNEQFF.

CDR3 loop: CASSRGQGGEAFF. The chain joins TRBV4-3 to TRBJ1-1; as DNA is missing, the TRBD1 call by TCRdb cannot be tested. The length of the CDR3 is 13 residues. Germline V CDR1 and CDR2: LGHNA, YSLEER.

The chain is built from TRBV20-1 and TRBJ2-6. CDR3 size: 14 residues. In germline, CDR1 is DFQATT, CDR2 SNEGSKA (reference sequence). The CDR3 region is CSAPVFSAANVLTF.

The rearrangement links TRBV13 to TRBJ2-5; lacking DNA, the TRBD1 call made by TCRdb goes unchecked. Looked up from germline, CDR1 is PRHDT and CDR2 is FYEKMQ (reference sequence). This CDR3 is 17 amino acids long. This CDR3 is CASSLDRSSETQETQYF.

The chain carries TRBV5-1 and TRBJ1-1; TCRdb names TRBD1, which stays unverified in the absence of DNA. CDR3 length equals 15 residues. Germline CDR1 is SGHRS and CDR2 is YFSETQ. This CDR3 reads CASSENPGQNTEAFF.

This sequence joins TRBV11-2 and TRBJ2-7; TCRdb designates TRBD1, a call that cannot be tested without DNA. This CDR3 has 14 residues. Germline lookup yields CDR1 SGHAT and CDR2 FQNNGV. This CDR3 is CASSVIRGSREQYF.

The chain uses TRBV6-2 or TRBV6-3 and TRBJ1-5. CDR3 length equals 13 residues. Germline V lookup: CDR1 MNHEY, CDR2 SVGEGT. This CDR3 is CASALLGNQPQHF.

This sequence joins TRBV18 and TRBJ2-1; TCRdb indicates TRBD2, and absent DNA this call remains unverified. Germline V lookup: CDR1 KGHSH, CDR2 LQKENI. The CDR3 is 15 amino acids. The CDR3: CASSPQEGRAYEQFF.